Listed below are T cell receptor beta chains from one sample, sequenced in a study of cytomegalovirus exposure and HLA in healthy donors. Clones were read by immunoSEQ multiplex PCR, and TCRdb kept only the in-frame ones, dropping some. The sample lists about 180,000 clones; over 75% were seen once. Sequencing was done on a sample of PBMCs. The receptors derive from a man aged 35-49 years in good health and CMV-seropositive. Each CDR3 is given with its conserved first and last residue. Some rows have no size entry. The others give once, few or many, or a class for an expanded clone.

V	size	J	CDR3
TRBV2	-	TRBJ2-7	CASSGGPQQYF
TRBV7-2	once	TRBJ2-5	CASSPTGGWGETQYF
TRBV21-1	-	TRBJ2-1	CASSWASAGGLHNEQFF
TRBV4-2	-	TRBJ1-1	CASSQPEGGRTEAFF
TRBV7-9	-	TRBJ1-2	CASSLARGAIYGYTF
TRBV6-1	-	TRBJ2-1	CASSEARLISYNEQFF
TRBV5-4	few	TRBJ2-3	CASSFWATDTQYF
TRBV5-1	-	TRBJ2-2	CASSLVPEGGELFF
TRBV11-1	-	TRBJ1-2	CASSLAGRHGYTF
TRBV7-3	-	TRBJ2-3	CASSPPGLAGGPDTQYF
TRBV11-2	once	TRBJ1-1	CASSLVAGGSVTEAFF
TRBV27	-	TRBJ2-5	CASSISTGYQETQYF
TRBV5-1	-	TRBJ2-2	CASSLLGLAGELFF
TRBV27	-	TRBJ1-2	CASRRTGNYGYTF
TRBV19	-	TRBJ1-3	CASSRGGGWAGNTIYF
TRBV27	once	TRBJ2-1	CASRTGVSYNEQFF